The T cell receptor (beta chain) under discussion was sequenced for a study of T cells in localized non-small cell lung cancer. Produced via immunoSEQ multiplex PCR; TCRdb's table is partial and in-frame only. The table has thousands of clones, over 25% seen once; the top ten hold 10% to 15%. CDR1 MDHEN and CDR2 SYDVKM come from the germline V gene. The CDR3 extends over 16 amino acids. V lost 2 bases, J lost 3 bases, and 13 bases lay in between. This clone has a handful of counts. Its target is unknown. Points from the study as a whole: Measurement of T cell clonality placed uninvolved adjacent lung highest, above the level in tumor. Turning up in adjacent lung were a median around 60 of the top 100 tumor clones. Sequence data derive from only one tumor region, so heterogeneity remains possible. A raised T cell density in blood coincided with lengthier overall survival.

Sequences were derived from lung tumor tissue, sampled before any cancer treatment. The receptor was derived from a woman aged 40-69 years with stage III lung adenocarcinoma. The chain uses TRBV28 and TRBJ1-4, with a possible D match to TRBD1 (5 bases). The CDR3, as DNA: TGTGCCAGCAGTTTACGATCCGGGGGATCTAATGAAAAACTGTTTTTT. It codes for CASSLRSGGSNEKLFF.